This T cell receptor (beta chain) was retrieved from a study of blood T cell repertoires in COVID-19 (dated by TCRdb to 2019 to 2021). A note on the overall study: Samples from collaborators originated in the United States, Italy and Spain and spanned both the acute and convalescent phases of COVID-19. The prospective study material was composed of cDNA or gDNA derived from T cells, B-cell-depleted T cells, or PBMCs. Subjects who had been exposed to COVID-19, were actively infected with it, or had recovered from it provided the deeply sampled blood TCRbeta repertoires that made up the dataset. The repertoires were released in a freely available public database meant as a resource for research on the immune response to SARS-CoV-2. The samples were drawn from the first 160 participants of the ongoing ImmuneRACE study and from about 1,200 subjects provided by 6 global collaborators. Sample metadata almost always included a de-identified subject ID, COVID-19 status, age in years and sex. HLA class I and class II types, where available, came from metadata supplied by the sample provider rather than from assay-based typing. Study-wide findings and limitations: The amount of clinical and demographic metadata varied by source and participant and was provided uncurated.

TCRbeta CDR3 regions were amplified from genomic DNA by means of the immunoSEQ Assay, a bias-controlled multiplex PCR. The authors' pipeline ran thus. Nucleated cell counts per sample were estimated from amplification of reference gene primers within the assay. To quantify the absolute abundance of each unique TCRbeta CDR3 rearrangement, sequence reads were collapsed and filtered. For each sample, productive Simpson clonality was calculated by taking the square root of Simpson's diversity index across productive rearrangements. The table comes from immuneACCESS by way of TCRdb, which keeps in-frame sequences with V and J called. Part of the clones is missing from these tables; in studies checked, under half for an unresolved V gene and the rest for unknown reasons. V, J and clone size are those of that table, while D and trimming were read from the DNA. The sample table holds 110,000 to 150,000 clones, of which 80% to 90% were seen once. Around 10% of the sample rests with the top ten.

Including the terminal cysteine and phenylalanine, the CDR3 comprises 18 residues. The kept DNA is CDR3 alone, 54 bases in frame from the first base. Sequences SGHAT (CDR1) and FQNNGV (CDR2) are obtained from the germline V gene. The junction shows trimming of 3 bases on V and 0 bases on J, and the gene matches do not reach 13 bases of it. With regard to this clone: There is no known antigen for this receptor. No quality values exist for individual bases; no much larger clone is one base distant.

Enrolling through a virtual design, the prospective study's participants ranged in age from about 18 to 89 years and lived across more than 20 United States geographic areas. In the prospective study, participants were assigned to cohorts based on the clinical history participants reported in a screening survey and a study questionnaire. ImmuneRACE Cohort 3 recovered participants were defined by two consecutive negative NP/OP PCR tests, healthcare professional clearance, or symptom resolution. Mobile phlebotomists in the prospective study collected whole blood, serum and a nasopharyngeal or oropharyngeal swab from every participant. Additional blood draws and questionnaires over an approximately 2-month period could optionally be provided by prospective study participants. Blood samples from the prospective study were shipped frozen or at room temperature prior to DNA extraction.

The chain is assembled from TRBV11-2 and TRBJ2-7, with TRBD1 matching 8 junction bases. The sequence was collected from a man aged 55 to 70 who had recovered from COVID-19. Sequencing used PBMCs or T cells enriched from blood (not recorded which). The CDR3: CASSFKFGDRIYSYEQYF. The DNA sequence follows: TGTGCCAGCAGCTTTAAGTTCGGGGACAGGATTTACTCCTACGAGCAGTACTTC.